The clone carrying this T cell receptor beta chain was seen only once. The antigen remains unidentified. The source of the sample is a study of siplizumab effects on memory and regulatory T cells. General study results and limits: Naive T cells were seen as more diverse than memory cells and as major alloresponse contributors. With siplizumab, cumulative frequency of CD4+ memory-derived alloreactive sequences dropped significantly.

V lost 2 bases to trimming and J lost 4 bases; unmatched junction nucleotides: 5. The length of the CDR3 is 14 residues. Germline V gene lookup returns CDR1 ENHRY and CDR2 SYGVKD. Method: immunoSEQ multiplex PCR; TCRdb's copy keeps in-frame clones and lacks some. This sample carries over 45,000 clones, around 97% of them seen once, and the ten largest clones take less than 1.1%. The chain uses TRBV10-3 and TRBJ2-7; 7 bases align to TRBD2. The specimen was naive CD8+ T cells sorted from blood. This TCR derives from a human donor in good health. CDR3 DNA: TGTGCCATCAGTGAGGGGCGGGAGTCATACGAGCAGTACTTC. Amino acid sequence: CAISEGRESYEQYF.